This TCR beta chain was captured in a study of CD8+CD57+ T cells in acquired aplastic anemia. Study-wide points: Found in both controls and patients were around 29 CD8+ CDR3 sequences. CD8+ Simpson's diversity in patients was not significantly different from that in controls.

CDR1 is SGHVS, CDR2 FNYEAQ, per germline. The CDR3 length is 15 residues. V lost 0 bases to trimming and J lost 0 bases, with 9 bases between them. CDR3 and TCR beta VDJ profiling relied on a genomic DNA template. Via MiXCR, TCRdb re-called the reads, giving one row per CDR3 protein. This table has about 40,000 distinct CDR3 sequences, approximately 57% appearing once. This clonotype was detected ten times or more. The antigen is undetermined. Sequencing was done on patients that had shown CD8+CD57+ cell expansion by flow cytometry. The patients, all of them, had severe acquired aplastic anemia. No patient had been given any therapy when blood was sampled.

This clonotype was sampled from a human donor with aplastic anemia. This chain connects TRBV7-6 to TRBJ2-7; the D gene could be TRBD1 or TRBD2 (5 bases each). Sample: sorted CD4+, CD8+, or CD8+CD57+ T cells (not recorded which) from PBMCs. The CDR3 nucleotides are TGTGCCAGCAGCTTAGCGGGGGATAGCTCCTACGAGCAGTACTTC. Protein: CASSLAGDSSYEQYF.